This TCR beta chain stems from a study of glioma-infiltrating T cells after dendritic cell vaccination. V lost 4 bases to trimming and J lost 0 bases, with 12 bases between them. The CDR3 extends over 14 amino acids. Germline V gene lookup returns CDR1 SQVTM and CDR2 ANQGSEA. TCRB CDR3 was amplified from 2 ug genomic DNA or less. Only in-frame clones appear in the TCRdb table, and some are missing; sequencing was by immunoSEQ multiplex PCR. In the table there are around 92,000 clones, roughly 80% of which are singletons. As for time point: after dendritic cell vaccination, including at tumor progression/relapse. No glioblastoma patient carried an isocitrate dehydrogenase mutation.

Sequenced material: blood, taken after dendritic cell vaccination. This chain links TRBV29-1 with TRBJ2-5; possible D gene TRBD1, 7 bases. This clonotype originated in a human donor with glioblastoma. The CDR3 nucleotides are TGCAGCGTTGGGGCAGGGGGGAACCAAGAGACCCAGTACTTC. Amino acids: CSVGAGGNQETQYF.